This TCR beta chain emerged from a study of T cell changes during pregnancy in multiple sclerosis. This CDR3 region has 20 residues. Deletions cut 5 bases from V and 4 bases from J, with 30 bases between. From germline, CDR1 is PRHDT and CDR2 FYEKMQ (reference sequence). This table comes from immunoSEQ multiplex PCR, and its TCRdb copy is limited to in-frame clones, with some not included. This sample has around 40,000 clones, with about nine tenths found just once. J is TRBJ2-1 and V is TRBV13; D is perhaps TRBD1 (9 bases). The source was CD8+ T cells from peripheral blood mononuclear cells, collected in the second trimester of pregnancy. The sequence was collected from a female donor with multiple sclerosis, enrolled in a pregnancy study. As DNA, the CDR3 is TGTGCCAGCAGCCCGAGCCTGGGACAGGGTGGCCTAGCGGGTTACAATGAGCAGTTCTTC. Its translation is CASSPSLGQGGLAGYNEQFF.